This T cell receptor (beta chain) was found in a study of blood T cell repertoires in COVID-19. Study summary: Italy, Spain and the United States were the sources of the convalescent and acute COVID-19 samples. Sources were T cells, B-cell-depleted T cells, or PBMCs; the material itself was cDNA or gDNA.

This clone was seen just once. With 4 bases removed from V and 7 bases from J, the gap between germline ends came to 19 bases. This CDR3 region has 16 residues. Germline CDR1 is LGHNA and CDR2 is YSLEER. Per the original data handling: Cell counts per sample came from amplifying reference gene primers. The assay was immunoSEQ multiplex PCR, and TCRdb's table has in-frame clones only and misses some. Clone size and the V and J calls come from that table; the DNA yielded D and trimming. The top ten hold more than 25% of the sample, which has about 87,000 clones, 86% seen once. The clonotype was recovered from a human donor in a cohort sampled during active COVID-19. The sequenced sample consisted of peripheral blood. The chain carries TRBV4-3 and TRBJ2-2, with D possibly TRBD2 on 6 matching bases. CDR3 nucleotides: TGCGCCAGCAGCCCGTTCCCCGCTAGCGTAGTCGGGGAGCTGTTTTTT. Encoded protein: CASSPFPASVVGELFF.